Below, 6 T cell receptor beta chains from the same sample are listed, as sequenced in a study of vaccination and CD4 T cells after COVID-19. TCRdb ran MiXCR on the PCR reads and lists one entry per CDR3 protein. The data hold some 29,000 distinct CDR3 sequences, with 45% to 60% observed a single time. The time point: late sampling 161 to 241 days after vaccination in a few convalescent patients. Sequenced here: CD4+ T cells from blood, sampled about 7 months after SARS-CoV-2 vaccination. These TCRs come from a human donor who had recovered from COVID-19.

The chain joins TRBV24-1 to TRBJ2-1, with D maybe TRBD1 (6 bases). Germline V gene lookup returns CDR1 KGHDR and CDR2 SFDVKD. Between the trimmed V and J ends, which lost 4 bases and 6 bases, there was a span of 12 bases. This CDR3 spans 14 amino acids. This CDR3 reads CATSDEGHLNEQFF. CDR3 coding DNA: TGTGCCACCAGTGACGAGGGACATCTCAATGAGCAGTTCTTC.

The chain is built from TRBV27 and TRBJ2-1; D unresolved. The CDR3 has 13 amino acids. Trimming pared 0 bases from V and 5 bases from J, leaving 5 bases between. CDR1 and CDR2 from the germline V gene are MNHEY and SMNVEV (reference sequence). The CDR3 loop is CASSLSDNNEQFF. The CDR3 nucleotides are TGTGCCAGCAGTTTATCGGATAACAATGAGCAGTTCTTC.

The V and J genes are TRBV7-6 and TRBJ2-1; D is unresolved. V lost 6 bases to trimming and J lost 6 bases, with 12 bases between them. CDR3 length equals 13 residues. Germline CDR1 SGHVS, CDR2 FNYEAQ. The CDR3 coding sequence is TGTGCCAGCAGTGGCTCCATGGGCAATGAGCAGTTCTTC. Its translation: CASSGSMGNEQFF.

V usage is TRBV6-2 or TRBV6-3 and J usage is TRBJ2-7, with a tentative D call TRBD1 (5 bases). This CDR3 region has 14 residues. The V end lost 6 bases, the J end lost 1 base, and 13 bases lay between the germline ends. Germline CDR1 MNHEY, CDR2 SVGEGT. The CDR3 spells CASSRTTLSYEQYF. As DNA, the CDR3 is TGTGCCAGCAGCCGGACAACCCTTTCCTACGAGCAGTACTTC.

The V gene is TRBV19, the J gene TRBJ2-7; D possibly uses TRBD1 or TRBD2 (6 bases each). Germline lookup yields CDR1 LNHDA and CDR2 SQIVND (reference sequence). The CDR3 covers 16 residues. Trimming left V 3 bases short and J 3 bases short, with 18 bases between. The CDR3 nucleotides read TGTGCCAGTAGTATCGCGCGGGACATTCCCGACTACGAGCAGTACTTC. Amino acid sequence: CASSIARDIPDYEQYF.

The chain combines TRBV7-2 with TRBJ2-7, with TRBD1 as a possible D gene (6 bases). Trimming left V 3 bases short and J 3 bases short, with 12 bases between. The CDR3 sequence is 14 residues long. Germline V CDR1 and CDR2: SGHTA, FQGNSA. The chain's CDR3 is CASSFQQGDYEQYF. The CDR3 DNA is TGTGCCAGCAGCTTCCAACAGGGAGACTACGAGCAGTACTTC.